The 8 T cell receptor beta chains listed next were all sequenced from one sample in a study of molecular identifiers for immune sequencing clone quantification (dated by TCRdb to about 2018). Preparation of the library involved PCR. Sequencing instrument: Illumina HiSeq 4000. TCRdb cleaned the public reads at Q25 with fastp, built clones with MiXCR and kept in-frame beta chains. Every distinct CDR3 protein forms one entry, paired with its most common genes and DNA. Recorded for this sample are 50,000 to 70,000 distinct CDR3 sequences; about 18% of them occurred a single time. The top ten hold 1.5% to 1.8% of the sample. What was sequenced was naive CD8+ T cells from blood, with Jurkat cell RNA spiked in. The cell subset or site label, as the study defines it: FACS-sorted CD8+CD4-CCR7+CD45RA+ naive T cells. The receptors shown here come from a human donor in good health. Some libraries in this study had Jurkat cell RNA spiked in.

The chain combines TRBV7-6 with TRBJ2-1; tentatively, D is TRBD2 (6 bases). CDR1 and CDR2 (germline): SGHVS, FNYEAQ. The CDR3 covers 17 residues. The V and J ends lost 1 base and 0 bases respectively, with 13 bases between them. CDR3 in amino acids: CASSLVSGGSSYNEQFF. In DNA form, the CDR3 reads TGTGCCAGCAGCTTAGTTAGCGGCGGTAGCTCCTACAATGAGCAGTTCTTC.

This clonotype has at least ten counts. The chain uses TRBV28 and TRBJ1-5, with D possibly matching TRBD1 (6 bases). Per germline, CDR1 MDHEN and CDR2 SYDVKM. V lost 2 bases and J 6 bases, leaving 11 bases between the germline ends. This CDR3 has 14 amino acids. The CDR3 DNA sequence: TGTGCCAGCAGTTTAGGGGGGCTAGGTCAGCCCCAGCATTTT. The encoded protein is CASSLGGLGQPQHF.

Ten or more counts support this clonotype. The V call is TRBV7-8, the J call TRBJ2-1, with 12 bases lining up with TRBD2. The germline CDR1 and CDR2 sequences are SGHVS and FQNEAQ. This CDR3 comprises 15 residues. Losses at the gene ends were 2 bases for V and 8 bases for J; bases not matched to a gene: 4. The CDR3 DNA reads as TGTGCCAGCAGCTTACTAGCGGGAGGGATGGATGAGCAGTTCTTC. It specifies CASSLLAGGMDEQFF.

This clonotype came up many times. CDR3 residues: CASSTRQGLVGDTQYF. In DNA form, the CDR3 reads TGTGCCAGTAGTACCCGACAGGGTCTTGTCGGAGATACGCAGTATTTT. The gene calls are TRBV19 and TRBJ2-3, with 7 positions matching TRBD1. CDR3 length: 16 residues. Germline V gives CDR1 LNHDA, CDR2 SQIVND (reference sequence). V lost 4 bases, J lost 5 bases, and 12 bases stayed unmatched.

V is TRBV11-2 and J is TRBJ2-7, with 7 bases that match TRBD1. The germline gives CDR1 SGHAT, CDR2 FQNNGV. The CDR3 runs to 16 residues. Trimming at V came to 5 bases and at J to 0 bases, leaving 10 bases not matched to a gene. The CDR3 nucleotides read TGTGCCAGCAGCCCAACGTGGGACAGTTACTCCTACGAGCAGTACTTC. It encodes CASSPTWDSYSYEQYF.

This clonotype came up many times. CDR3 sequence reads: CASSSWTSGREDYNEQFF. Written as DNA, the CDR3 is TGTGCCAGCAGCTCCTGGACTAGCGGGAGGGAAGACTACAATGAGCAGTTCTTC. This chain links TRBV7-9 with TRBJ2-1; 15 bases are a match to TRBD2. This CDR3 has 18 amino acids. Germline V gene lookup returns CDR1 SEHNR and CDR2 FQNEAQ (reference sequence). J gave up 3 bases and V 4 bases, and 7 bases lay outside the gene matches.

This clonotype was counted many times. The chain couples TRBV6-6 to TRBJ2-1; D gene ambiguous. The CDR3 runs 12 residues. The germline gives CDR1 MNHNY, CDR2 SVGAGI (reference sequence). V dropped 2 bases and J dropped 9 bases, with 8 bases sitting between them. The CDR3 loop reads CASSYRVGEQFF. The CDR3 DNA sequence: TGTGCCAGCAGTTACAGGGTCGGTGAGCAGTTCTTC.

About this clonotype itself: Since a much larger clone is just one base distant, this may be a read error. The CDR3 sequence is CASGLALGGTDTQYF. CDR3 nucleotide sequence: TGTGCCAGCGGCTTAGCGCTCGGGGGCACAGATACGCAGTATTTT. The genes are TRBV7-9 and TRBJ2-3, with D perhaps matching TRBD2 (5 bases). This CDR3 has 15 residues. Per the germline V gene, CDR1 is SEHNR and CDR2 is FQNEAQ (reference sequence).